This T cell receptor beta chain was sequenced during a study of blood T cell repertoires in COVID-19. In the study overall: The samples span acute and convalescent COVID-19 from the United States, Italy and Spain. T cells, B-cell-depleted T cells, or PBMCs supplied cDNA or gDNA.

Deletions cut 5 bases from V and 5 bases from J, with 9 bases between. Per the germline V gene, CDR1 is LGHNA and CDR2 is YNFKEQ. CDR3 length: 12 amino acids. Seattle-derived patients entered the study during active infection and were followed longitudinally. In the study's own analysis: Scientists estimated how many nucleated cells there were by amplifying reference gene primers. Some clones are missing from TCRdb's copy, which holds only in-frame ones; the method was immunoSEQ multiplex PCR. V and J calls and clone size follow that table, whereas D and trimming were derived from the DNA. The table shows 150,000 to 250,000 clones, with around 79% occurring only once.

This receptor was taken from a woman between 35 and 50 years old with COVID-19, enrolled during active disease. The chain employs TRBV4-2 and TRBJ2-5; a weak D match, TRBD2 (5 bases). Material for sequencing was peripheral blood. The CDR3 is CASSELGETQYF. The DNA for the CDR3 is TGTGCCAGCAGCGAACTAGGGGAGACCCAGTACTTC.